Listed below are T cell receptor beta chains from one sample, sequenced in a study of T cells after yellow fever vaccination. TCRdb reanalysed the 5' RACE reads using MiXCR and keeps one entry per CDR3 protein. The sample consists of about 150,000 distinct CDR3 sequences, less than 8.5% of them appearing once. The source material was CD4+ T cells sorted from PBMCs, sampled 10 days after the yellow fever booster vaccination. These receptors all stem from a man aged 30 to 45 who received the YFV17D yellow fever vaccine. Each CDR3 is given with its conserved first and last residue. The order of the fields is CDR3 DNA, CDR3 protein, clone size, V gene, J gene, D gene. D genes are given only for firm matches. Clone size, where shown, is once, few, many, or a class for clones that have expanded.

TGTGCCAGCAGTTTGTCTGCGGCCAGCGGGAATGAGTTCTTC,CASSLSAASGNEFF,many,TRBV12-3/TRBV12-4,TRBJ2-1,TRBD2
NA,CASSFGAGREQYF,many,TRBV7-2,TRBJ2-7,NA
TGTGCCAGTAGTATAGAGCGGGGGACCCAGTACTTC,CASSIERGTQYF,few,TRBV19,TRBJ2-5,NA
TGTGCCAGCAGCTTAAACGGAGGAAACACCGGGGAGCTGTTTTTT,CASSLNGGNTGELFF,many,TRBV7-3,TRBJ2-2,NA
TGTGCCAGCAGCCCTGGGGTGACCGGGGAGCTGTTTTTT,CASSPGVTGELFF,NA,TRBV7-2,TRBJ2-2,NA
TGTGCCACCAGCCGAGGAGGTCTAGATACGCAGTATTTT,CATSRGGLDTQYF,NA,TRBV15,TRBJ2-3,NA
TGTGCCAGCAGCCCTGGGGGGATACTCTACGAGCAGTACTTC,CASSPGGILYEQYF,many,TRBV12-3/TRBV12-4,TRBJ2-7,NA
TGTGCCAGCAGCCTCCGGGACCCAGGGGGCACTGAAGCTTTCTTT,CASSLRDPGGTEAFF,many,TRBV7-9,TRBJ1-1,TRBD1
TGTGCCAGCAGCGTAGGTGGGCAAGAGACCCAGTACTTC,CASSVGGQETQYF,many,TRBV9,TRBJ2-5,NA
TGCAGTGCTACCACCAGGGAAAACTATGGCTACACCTTC,CSATTRENYGYTF,few,TRBV20-1,TRBJ1-2,NA
TGCGCCAGCAGTCAATCGACGGGAGGGCTTAATGAGCAGTTCTTC,CASSQSTGGLNEQFF,NA,TRBV23-1,TRBJ2-1,TRBD2
TGCAGTGCTAGTAAAGGGACCCCAGATACGCAGTATTTT,CSASKGTPDTQYF,many,TRBV20-1,TRBJ2-3,NA
TGTGCCAGCAGCTTGGTGGGCGGATTTGAAGAGCAGTACTTC,CASSLVGGFEEQYF,many,TRBV5-4,TRBJ2-7,NA
TGTGCCAGCAGAGTTGTCACTAGCGGGAGCGCCGAGCAGTACTTC,CASRVVTSGSAEQYF,many,TRBV12-3/TRBV12-4,TRBJ2-7,TRBD2
TGTGCCAGTAGTATACCGGGAGGGCCTCACAATGAGCAGTTCTTC,CASSIPGGPHNEQFF,NA,TRBV19,TRBJ2-1,TRBD2
TGTGCCAGCAGCAGGACTAGCGGGGTCTCCTACAATGAGCAGTTCTTC,CASSRTSGVSYNEQFF,many,TRBV9,TRBJ2-1,TRBD2
TGCAGTGCTAGTTACATGGAGACCCAGTACTTC,CSASYMETQYF,few,TRBV20-1,TRBJ2-5,NA
TGTGCCAGCAGTCGACAGGGGATCTCCTACGAGCAGTACTTC,CASSRQGISYEQYF,many,TRBV27,TRBJ2-7,TRBD1
TGCGCCAGCAGCCAAGACCCTGGTGGATACGAGCAGTACTTC,CASSQDPGGYEQYF,many,TRBV4-1,TRBJ2-7,NA
TGTGCCAGCAGCCTAGCGGGAGGGCCTTGGTACGAGCAGTACTTC,CASSLAGGPWYEQYF,few,TRBV7-2,TRBJ2-7,TRBD2
TGTGCCAGCAGTTTAGGGACAGGGTCCGAGACCCAGTACTTC,CASSLGTGSETQYF,many,TRBV12-3/TRBV12-4,TRBJ2-5,TRBD1
TGTGCCAGCAGTTTACGAGTTGAAGATACGCAGTATTTT,CASSLRVEDTQYF,many,TRBV6-4,TRBJ2-3,NA
TGTGCCAGCAGCTTACCGAGACTTCTAGCGGGACCCACAGATACGCAGTATTTT,CASSLPRLLAGPTDTQYF,few,TRBV7-8,TRBJ2-3,TRBD2
TGTGCCATCAGTGGGAGCGGGGAATTTTACAATGAGCAGTTCTTC,CAISGSGEFYNEQFF,few,TRBV10-3,TRBJ2-1,TRBD2
TGTGCCTGGAGTACCGGTAGCGGAGCATACAATGAGCAGTTCTTC,CAWSTGSGAYNEQFF,many,TRBV30,TRBJ2-1,NA
TGCAGTGCTAGGTTCCCCGGCGCTGAAGCTTTCTTT,CSARFPGAEAFF,many,TRBV20-1,TRBJ1-1,NA
TGTGCCAGCAGCGACAGGGGGCTGGAAGCTTTCTTT,CASSDRGLEAFF,many,TRBV6-2/TRBV6-3,TRBJ1-1,TRBD1
TGTGCCAGCAGCCAAGAGGTGGTAGCGGGAGGGAACGAGCAGTACTTC,CASSQEVVAGGNEQYF,many,TRBV4-2,TRBJ2-7,TRBD2
TGCGCCAGCAGCGGACGTAACGCCTCTAGCGGGAGGCAAGAGACCCAGTACTTC,CASSGRNASSGRQETQYF,many,TRBV10-2,TRBJ2-5,TRBD2
TGTGCCAGCAGTTTATATCAGGGTCGGAACACCGGGGAGCTGTTTTTT,CASSLYQGRNTGELFF,many,TRBV28,TRBJ2-2,NA
TGTGCCAGCAGCTTAGGTGGCCCCAGGGGCTCAAATACGCAGTATTTT,CASSLGGPRGSNTQYF,many,TRBV7-9,TRBJ2-3,NA
TGTGCCACCAGCAGACAGGAGGGACAGGGATCGACAGGCGAGCAGTTCTTC,CATSRQEGQGSTGEQFF,few,TRBV15,TRBJ2-1,TRBD1
TGTGCCAGCAGCTTAGGGGACACACAACACTACGAGCAGTACTTC,CASSLGDTQHYEQYF,many,TRBV7-6,TRBJ2-7,NA